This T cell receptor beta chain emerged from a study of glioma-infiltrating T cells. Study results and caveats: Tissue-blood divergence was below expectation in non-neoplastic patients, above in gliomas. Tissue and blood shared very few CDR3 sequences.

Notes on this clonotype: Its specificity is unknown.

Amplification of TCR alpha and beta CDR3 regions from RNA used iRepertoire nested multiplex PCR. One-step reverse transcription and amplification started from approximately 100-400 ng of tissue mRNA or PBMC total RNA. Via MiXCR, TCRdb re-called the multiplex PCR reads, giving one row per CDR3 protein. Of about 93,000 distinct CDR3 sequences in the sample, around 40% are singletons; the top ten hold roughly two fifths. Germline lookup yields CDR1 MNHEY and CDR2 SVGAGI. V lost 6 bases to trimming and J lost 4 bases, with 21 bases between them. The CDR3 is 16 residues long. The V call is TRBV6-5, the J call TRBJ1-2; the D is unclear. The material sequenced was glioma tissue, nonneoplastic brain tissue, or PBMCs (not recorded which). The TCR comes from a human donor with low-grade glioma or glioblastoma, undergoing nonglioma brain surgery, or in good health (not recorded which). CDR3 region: CASSHTPGRAAYGYTF. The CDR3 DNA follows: TGTGCCAGCAGCCATACCCCCGGTCGGGCGGCCTATGGCTACACCTTC.